This entry lists 3 T cell receptor beta chains sequenced from one sample in a study of metastatic and nonmetastatic thyroid tumors. No treatment had been given to any patient before thyroid surgery. TCRdb re-processed the PCR reads through MiXCR. The sample lists 35,000 to 55,000 clones, 3.2% occurring once. Source material: blood. The receptors originated from a female donor with papillary thyroid cancer or a benign thyroid nodule (not recorded which). Some clones in this sample may be carry-over from other donors' samples.

This clone was counted ten times or more. The chain uses TRBV20-1 and TRBJ2-7; possible D gene TRBD1, 5 bases. V was clipped by 0 bases and J by 4 bases, with 16 bases between them. The CDR3 is 15 residues long. Germline V gene data show CDR1 as DFQATT and CDR2 as SNEGSKA (reference sequence). The CDR3 loop reads CSARDTKLYRYEQYF. In DNA, the CDR3 is TGCAGTGCTAGAGATACCAAACTCTACAGGTACGAGCAGTACTTC.

This clone appeared many times. The chain joins TRBV27 to TRBJ2-7, with D possibly TRBD1 on 5 matching bases. The CDR3 totals 14 residues. CDR1 MNHEY and CDR2 SMNVEV come from the germline V gene (reference sequence). Trimming took off 8 bases at V and 0 bases at J, with 14 bases between the two ends. The CDR3 DNA reads as TGTGCCAGCGGTTCTGACAGAAACTCCTACGAGCAGTACTTC. Protein: CASGSDRNSYEQYF.

Sample share makes this clone medium-sized (0.01 to 0.1%). This chain uses TRBV4-1 with TRBJ1-5; possible D gene TRBD1, 5 bases. V lost 1 base and J lost 8, with 6 bases in between. The CDR3 length is 12 residues. Germline V gene lookup returns CDR1 MGHRA and CDR2 YSYEKL. The chain's CDR3 is CASSQVGEPQHF. The CDR3 nucleotides read TGCGCCAGCAGCCAAGTAGGGGAGCCCCAGCATTTT.